These 19 T cell receptor beta chains were all obtained from the same sample, sequenced in a study of regulatory T cells. Amplification used 52 TRBV primers and 13 TRBJ primers. The protocol was immunoSEQ multiplex PCR, while the TCRdb copy is restricted to in-frame clones and leaves out a portion. Of 9,000 to 10,000 clones listed, approximately 84% are singletons. Sequencing was carried out using CD8+ T cells sorted from blood. Receptors originate from a person aged 18-35 years with CD3G deficiency.

This clone was observed once. The rearrangement links TRBV11-2 to TRBJ2-7, with 8 bases identical to TRBD2. The trim removed 5 bases at V and 3 bases at J, leaving 15 bases unmatched. This CDR3 spans 17 amino acids. Germline assignment: CDR1 SGHAT and CDR2 FQNNGV. The CDR3 spells CASSLKPGGRRNYEQYF. DNA for the CDR3: TGTGCCAGCAGCCTCAAACCGGGGGGGCGTCGAAACTACGAGCAGTACTTC.

The chain couples TRBV6-1 to TRBJ2-7; D gene unclear. The CDR3 has 11 amino acids. The germline V gene has CDR1 MNHNS and CDR2 SASEGT. V dropped 6 bases and J dropped 7 bases, with 10 bases sitting between them. The CDR3 region has the DNA TGTGCCAGCAGAAGGTCTACGGAGCAGTACTTC. Its protein product is CASRRSTEQYF.

This rearrangement joins TRBV28 to TRBJ2-4; D is perhaps TRBD1 (6 bases). The V end was cut by 2 bases, the J end by 8 bases, with 19 bases between. The CDR3 covers 16 residues. Looked up from germline, CDR1 is MDHEN and CDR2 is SYDVKM. Written as DNA, the CDR3 is TGTGCCAGCAGTTTAGGTATATCGGGACATGGGGACATTCAGTACTTC. Translation: CASSLGISGHGDIQYF.

J is TRBJ2-7 and V is TRBV28; 8 positions match TRBD1. This CDR3 contains 14 residues. Germline CDR1 MDHEN, CDR2 SYDVKM. V shed 6 bases, J shed 0 bases, and the junction held 4 bases outside the gene matches. Here the CDR3 reads CASRAGGHSYEQYF. The CDR3 region has the DNA TGTGCCAGCAGGGCAGGGGGCCACTCCTACGAGCAGTACTTC.

The V gene is TRBV29-1, the J gene TRBJ2-7; TRBD1 aligns across 7 bases. Germline V gene lookup returns CDR1 SQVTM and CDR2 ANQGSEA. This CDR3 is 14 amino acids long. J gave up 3 bases and V 3 bases, and 8 bases lay outside the gene matches. The CDR3 DNA is TGCAGCGTTGAGGAACCGGGACAGTACTACGAGCAGTACTTC. As protein: CSVEEPGQYYEQYF.

CDR3 DNA sequence: TGTGCCAGCAGTGCCGGGACGGATAACACTGAAGCTTTCTTT. Encoded protein: CASSAGTDNTEAFF. The chain joins TRBV6-6 to TRBJ1-1, with a weak D call TRBD1 (5 bases). The ends were cut back, 5 bases at V and 2 bases at J, with 12 bases in the middle. Looked up from germline, CDR1 is MNHNY and CDR2 is SVGAGI (reference sequence). The CDR3 extends over 14 amino acids.

This rearrangement joins TRBV27 to TRBJ1-1; maybe TRBD1 (6 bases). V was pared by 6 bases and J by 1 base, with 12 bases between. Looked up from germline, CDR1 is MNHEY and CDR2 is SMNVEV (reference sequence). This CDR3 comprises 14 residues. CDR3 coding DNA: TGTGCCAGCAGGGGGGCGACAGGGAACACTGAAGCTTTCTTT. Translated: CASRGATGNTEAFF.

This sequence joins TRBV6-1 and TRBJ1-1, with D possibly TRBD1 on 6 matching bases. The ends were cut back, 3 bases at V and 8 bases at J, with 13 bases in the middle. Germline CDR1 is MNHNS and CDR2 is SASEGT. CDR3 length equals 13 residues. Here the CDR3 DNA reads TGTGCCAGCAGTGAGTTAACCGGGACAGAAGCTTTCTTT. Translated: CASSELTGTEAFF.

V is TRBV28 and J is TRBJ2-1; D remains ambiguous. Per the germline V gene, CDR1 is MDHEN and CDR2 is SYDVKM. The CDR3 covers 14 residues. V was cut by 5 bases and J by 2 bases, with 10 bases left in between. The CDR3 sequence: CASSSAAAYNEQFF. The CDR3 DNA sequence: TGTGCCAGCAGTAGTGCGGCAGCCTACAATGAGCAGTTCTTC.

This clone was detected once. This chain uses TRBV7-8 with TRBJ2-7; D is perhaps TRBD1 (6 bases). This CDR3 is 13 amino acids long. Germline CDR1 SGHVS, CDR2 FQNEAQ. Trimming removed 3 bases from V and 5 bases from J, with 11 bases in between. In DNA, the CDR3 is TGTGCCAGCAGCTTGGACAGAGGCGACGAGCAGTACTTC. It translates to CASSLDRGDEQYF.

The CDR3 reads CASSPGADYEQYF. In nucleotides, the CDR3 is TGTGCCAGCTCACCGGGGGCAGACTACGAGCAGTACTTC. The chain recombines TRBV28 with TRBJ2-7; possibly TRBD1 or TRBD2 for D (6 bases each). The CDR3 runs 13 residues. The V gene lost 8 bases and the J gene lost 3 bases, with 14 bases spanning the gap. Germline CDR1 reads MDHEN; CDR2 reads SYDVKM.

This chain uses TRBV28 with TRBJ2-6, with 13 nucleotides matching TRBD2. This CDR3 is 18 amino acids long. J lost 2 bases, V lost 6 bases, and 7 bases had no gene match. The germline V gene has CDR1 MDHEN and CDR2 SYDVKM. CDR3 nucleotide sequence: TGTGCCAGCAGGGGACTAGCGGGGAGCTTTACTGGGGCCAACGTCCTGACTTTC. It is translated as CASRGLAGSFTGANVLTF.

The chain links TRBV28 to TRBJ2-7; 11 bases are shared with TRBD1. Germline trimming cut 5 bases from V and 4 bases from J; bases unmatched to any gene: 10. This CDR3 has 16 residues. CDR1 and CDR2 from the germline V gene are MDHEN and SYDVKM. CDR3: CASSRLGDRGSYEQYF. The DNA for the CDR3 is TGTGCCAGCAGTCGATTGGGGGACAGGGGGTCGTACGAGCAGTACTTC.

The chain combines TRBV5-1 with TRBJ1-2; perhaps TRBD1 as D (6 bases). From germline, CDR1 is SGHRS and CDR2 YFSETQ. The length of the CDR3 is 13 residues. Trimming removed 0 bases from V and 7 bases from J, with 10 bases in between. The CDR3 bases are TGCGCCAGCAGCTTGGCAGGGGATGGTGGCTACACCTTC. Its translation is CASSLAGDGGYTF.

The chain links TRBV6-1 to TRBJ2-7; 10 bases map to TRBD2. V dropped 1 base and J dropped 3; count of bases not matched to a gene: 3. Per germline, CDR1 MNHNS and CDR2 SASEGT. The CDR3 covers 15 residues. As DNA, the CDR3 is TGTGCCAGCAGTGAAGGTAGCGGGAGGATCTACGAGCAGTACTTC. Its translation is CASSEGSGRIYEQYF.

This chain uses TRBV28 with TRBJ2-7; 7 bases are a match to TRBD2. CDR3 size: 14 residues. V was clipped by 5 bases and J by 1 base; unmatched bases: 5. Germline CDR1 reads MDHEN; CDR2 reads SYDVKM. The CDR3 nucleotides read TGTGCCAGCAGTGCTAGCGGCCTATCCTACGAGCAGTACTTC. Residues: CASSASGLSYEQYF.

V and J are TRBV7-9 and TRBJ2-7; D ambiguous. V lost 1 base and J lost 1, with 5 bases in between. Looked up from germline, CDR1 is SEHNR and CDR2 is FQNEAQ (reference sequence). The CDR3 contains 13 residues. The CDR3 region has the DNA TGTGCCAGCAGCTTAGACAGTTCCTACGAGCAGTACTTC. It specifies CASSLDSSYEQYF.

This chain links TRBV11-2 with TRBJ2-7; 8 bases map to TRBD1. Germline trimming cut 5 bases from V and 6 bases from J; bases unmatched to any gene: 6. Germline CDR1 SGHAT, CDR2 FQNNGV. The CDR3 contains 13 residues. CDR3 coding DNA: TGTGCCAGCAGCCCAGGACAGGGTGCCGAGCAGTACTTC. Protein sequence: CASSPGQGAEQYF.

The CDR3, as DNA: TGTGCCAGTAGTCCGGGACTGGGTAACGAGCAGTACTTC. Translating gives CASSPGLGNEQYF. This sequence joins TRBV19 and TRBJ2-7, with TRBD2 as a possible D gene (6 bases). The CDR3 extends over 13 amino acids. Germline CDR1 reads LNHDA; CDR2 reads SQIVND (reference sequence). The ends were cut back, 5 bases at V and 5 bases at J, with 13 bases in the middle. The whole variable domain, remainder taken from reference TRBV19 and TRBJ2-7, is DGGITQSPKYLFRKEGQNVTLSCEQNLNHDAMYWYRQDPGQGLRLIYYSQIVNDFQKGDIAEGYSVSREKKESFPLTVTSAQKNPTAFYLCASSPGLGNEQYFGPGTRLTVT.